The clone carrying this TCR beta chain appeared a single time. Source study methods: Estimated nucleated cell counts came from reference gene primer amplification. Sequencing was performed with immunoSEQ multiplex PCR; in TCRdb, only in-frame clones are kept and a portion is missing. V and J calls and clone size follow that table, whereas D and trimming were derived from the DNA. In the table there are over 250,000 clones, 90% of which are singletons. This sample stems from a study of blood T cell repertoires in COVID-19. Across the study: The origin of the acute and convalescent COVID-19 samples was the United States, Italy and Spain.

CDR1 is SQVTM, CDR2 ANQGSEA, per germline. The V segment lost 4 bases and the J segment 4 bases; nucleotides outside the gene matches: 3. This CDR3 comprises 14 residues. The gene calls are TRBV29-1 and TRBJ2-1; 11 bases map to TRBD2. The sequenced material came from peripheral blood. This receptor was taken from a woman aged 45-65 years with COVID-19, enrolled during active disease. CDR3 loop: CSVARTSGYNEQFF. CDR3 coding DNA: TGCAGCGTTGCCCGGACTAGCGGGTACAATGAGCAGTTCTTC.